Presented here are 7 T cell receptor beta chains from one specimen sequenced in a study of early T cells in non-severe SARS-CoV-2 infection. TCRdb ran MiXCR on the 5' RACE reads and lists one entry per CDR3 protein. Of over 30,000 distinct CDR3 sequences listed, under 7% are singletons. Material for sequencing was whole blood. The receptors stem from an adult who was a healthcare worker with PCR-confirmed SARS-CoV-2 infection or an uninfected control (not recorded which).

The chain combines TRBV7-9 with TRBJ1-6; D remains unclear. CDR1 is SEHNR and CDR2 is FQNEAQ in the germline V gene (reference sequence). This CDR3 is built from 15 residues. V gave up 5 bases and J gave up 7 bases, with 15 bases separating them. This CDR3 reads CASSPISSINSPLHF. The DNA of the CDR3 is TGTGCCAGCAGCCCCATCTCCAGTATCAATTCACCCCTCCACTTT. Looking up the rest from reference TRBV7-9 and TRBJ1-6 gives the full variable domain: DTGVSQNPRHKITKRGQNVTFRCDPISEHNRLYWYRQTLGQGPEFLTYFQNEAQLEKSRLLSDRFSAERPKGSFSTLEIQRTEQGDSAMYLCASSPISSINSPLHFGNGTRLTVT.

This clonotype occurred many times. The chain employs TRBV7-3 and TRBJ2-1, with 8 nucleotides matching TRBD2. The CDR3 has 15 amino acids. The ends lost 4 bases at V and 5 bases at J; junction bases unmatched: 7. The germline gives CDR1 SGHTA, CDR2 FQGTGA. DNA for the CDR3: TGTGCCAGCAGCTCCGCCCCTAGCGGGCACAATGAGCAGTTCTTC. Its protein is CASSSAPSGHNEQFF.

This clonotype was counted at least ten times. CDR3 nucleotide sequence: TGTGCCAGCAGTCCTGGACAGGGTTGGCAAGAGACCCAGTACTTC. This translates into CASSPGQGWQETQYF. V gene TRBV12-3 or TRBV12-4 combines with J gene TRBJ2-5; 8 bases agree with TRBD1. The ends lost 5 bases at V and 2 bases at J; junction bases unmatched: 7. The CDR3 covers 15 residues.

This clonotype showed up just a few times. The J gene is TRBJ2-1, the V gene TRBV7-9; D not resolved. CDR3 length: 11 amino acids. The germline gives CDR1 SEHNR, CDR2 FQNEAQ (reference sequence). V lost 3 bases and J 9 bases, leaving 6 bases between the germline ends. As DNA, the CDR3 is TGTGCCAGCAGCTTGTCCGGTGAGCAGTTCTTC. This sequence encodes CASSLSGEQFF. The full variable domain, its missing parts supplied by reference TRBV7-9 and TRBJ2-1, is DTGVSQNPRHKITKRGQNVTFRCDPISEHNRLYWYRQTLGQGPEFLTYFQNEAQLEKSRLLSDRFSAERPKGSFSTLEIQRTEQGDSAMYLCASSLSGEQFFGPGTRLTVL.

This clonotype was recorded a few times. The chain carries TRBV2 and TRBJ2-5, with D maybe TRBD2 (6 bases). Trimming removed 7 bases at V and 2 bases at J, with 11 bases between. The CDR3 consists of 13 residues. Per germline, CDR1 SNHLY and CDR2 FYNNEI. The CDR3 loop is CASTRRGQETQYF. Written as DNA, the CDR3 is TGTGCCAGCACCCGGAGGGGACAAGAGACCCAGTACTTC.

This chain connects TRBV19 to TRBJ1-2; 8 bases are a match to TRBD1. Losses at the gene ends were 2 bases for V and 6 bases for J; bases not matched to a gene: 8. Germline CDR1 reads LNHDA; CDR2 reads SQIVND (reference sequence). This CDR3 comprises 15 residues. The CDR3 region is CASSIFGQGGNGYTF. In DNA, the CDR3 is TGTGCCAGTAGTATATTCGGACAGGGTGGTAATGGCTACACCTTC. Filled out from reference TRBV19 and TRBJ1-2, the complete variable domain reads DGGITQSPKYLFRKEGQNVTLSCEQNLNHDAMYWYRQDPGQGLRLIYYSQIVNDFQKGDIAEGYSVSREKKESFPLTVTSAQKNPTAFYLCASSIFGQGGNGYTFGSGTRLTVV.

This clonotype appeared many times. V usage is TRBV20-1 and J usage is TRBJ2-7, with 10 bases aligning to TRBD1. Germline V gene lookup returns CDR1 DFQATT and CDR2 SNEGSKA (reference sequence). The CDR3 has 14 amino acids. The ends lost 5 bases at V and 4 bases at J; junction bases unmatched: 8. CDR3 nucleotide sequence: TGCAGTGCTCCCTCTCTGGGACAGGGGTACGAGCAGTACTTC. Its protein is CSAPSLGQGYEQYF.